The TCR beta chain under discussion was sequenced for a study of T-cell reconstitution after alpha-beta-depleted transplantation in children. Unique molecular identifiers were built into the TCRbeta library. TCRdb reprocessed the PCR reads with MiXCR, giving one entry per CDR3 protein. The table records 210,000 or so distinct CDR3 sequences, roughly a tenth of them present only once. CDR1 is SGHRS and CDR2 is YFSETQ in the germline V gene. V lost 3 bases, J lost 13 bases, and 16 bases lay in between. The CDR3 is made up of 13 amino acids. The sequencing here drew on PBMCs from the stem cell graft donor, taken from the stem cell graft. This TCR derives from a human donor who donated a stem cell graft to a child with acute lymphoblastic leukemia. The chain is built from TRBV5-1 and TRBJ2-2, with D maybe TRBD2 (6 bases). The CDR3 loop reads CASSSWGPEGLFF. The CDR3 bases are TGCGCCAGCAGCTCCTGGGGACCGGAGGGGCTGTTTTTT.